Below are 19 T cell receptor beta chains sequenced from a single sample in a study of T-cell memory formation after mild COVID-19. From the 5' RACE reads, TCRdb called clonotypes with MiXCR, one entry per CDR3 protein. The sample yields some 350,000 distinct CDR3 sequences, approximately 12% seen once. The sequencing sample was made of PBMCs or a T cell subset sorted from them (not recorded which). The receptors here all came from a man aged 18-30 years who had mild COVID-19 (a few samples of this study predate the infection). Cell type and time point are not known.

This clonotype turned up a few times. V is TRBV3-1 and J is TRBJ1-2; D unclear. Germline assignment: CDR1 LGHDT and CDR2 YNNKEL (reference sequence). The CDR3 has 13 amino acids. V lost 5 bases, J lost 4 bases, and 11 bases lay in between. As DNA, the CDR3 is TGTGCCAGCAGCTTCGGAGACGTCTATGGCTACACCTTC. This codes for CASSFGDVYGYTF.

This rearrangement joins TRBV7-9 to TRBJ1-2, with D tentatively TRBD1 (6 bases). Germline V gene lookup returns CDR1 SEHNR and CDR2 FQNEAQ (reference sequence). The V end was cut by 3 bases, the J end by 5 bases, with 10 bases between. There are 13 residues in the CDR3. The DNA for the CDR3 is TGTGCCAGCAGCTTGCAGGGGCAGTATGGCTACACCTTC. Amino acids: CASSLQGQYGYTF.

This clonotype was detected only a few times. The chain joins TRBV18 to TRBJ1-1; D unclear. V shed 5 bases and J shed 3 bases, with 10 bases lying between them. The CDR3 contains 13 residues. Per the germline V gene, CDR1 is KGHSH and CDR2 is LQKENI. The CDR3 protein is CASSTYRDTEAFF. DNA of the CDR3: TGTGCCAGCTCAACCTACCGGGACACTGAAGCTTTCTTT. The variable domain in full, with the rest retrieved from reference TRBV18 and TRBJ1-1, is NAGVMQNPRHLVRRRGQEARLRCSPMKGHSHVYWYRQLPEEGLKFMVYLQKENIIDESGMPKERFSAEFPKEGPSILRIQQVVRGDSAAYFCASSTYRDTEAFFGQGTRLTVV.

The chain recombines TRBV11-2 with TRBJ1-2; 7 nucleotides match TRBD1. The CDR3 length is 13 residues. Per the germline V gene, CDR1 is SGHAT and CDR2 is FQNNGV. J was trimmed by 5 bases and V by 3 bases; bases with no gene match: 3. The CDR3 loop is CASSLGTEYGYTF. DNA of the CDR3: TGTGCCAGCAGCTTGGGGACAGAATATGGCTACACCTTC.

This clonotype was detected a few times. The genes are TRBV15 and TRBJ1-2; no definite D call. With 5 bases removed from V and 2 bases from J, the gap between germline ends came to 9 bases. The germline V gene has CDR1 LNHNV and CDR2 YYDKDF (reference sequence). CDR3 length: 13 residues. The chain's CDR3 is CATSSRGNYGYTF. In DNA, the CDR3 is TGTGCCACCAGCTCCCGGGGAAACTATGGCTACACCTTC.

The rearrangement uses TRBV5-4 and TRBJ1-1, with D tentatively TRBD1 (5 bases). V lost 4 bases and J lost 2, with 9 bases in between. Germline V gives CDR1 SGHNT, CDR2 YYREEE (reference sequence). This CDR3 contains 13 residues. In nucleotides, the CDR3 is TGTGCCAGCAGCCGGGGGGAAAACACTGAAGCTTTCTTT. Its translation is CASSRGENTEAFF.

This chain uses TRBV7-9 with TRBJ1-1, with D uncertain. The germline V gene encodes CDR1 SEHNR and CDR2 FQNEAQ (reference sequence). The V end lost 1 base, the J end lost 4 bases, and 7 bases lay between the germline ends. This CDR3 region has 13 residues. CDR3 sequence reads: CASSLVGSTEAFF. For the CDR3, the DNA is TGTGCCAGCAGCTTAGTCGGGAGCACTGAAGCTTTCTTT. The full variable domain, completed using reference TRBV7-9 and TRBJ1-1, is DTGVSQNPRHKITKRGQNVTFRCDPISEHNRLYWYRQTLGQGPEFLTYFQNEAQLEKSRLLSDRFSAERPKGSFSTLEIQRTEQGDSAMYLCASSLVGSTEAFFGQGTRLTVV.

The chain recombines TRBV4-3 with TRBJ1-1; 9 bases fit TRBD1. Germline assignment: CDR1 LGHNA and CDR2 YSLEER. The CDR3 runs to 15 residues. Trimming cost V 5 bases and J 2 bases; bases outside gene matches: 6. CDR3 sequence reads: CASSEKDRGNTEAFF. The DNA for the CDR3 is TGCGCCAGCAGCGAAAAGGACAGGGGAAACACTGAAGCTTTCTTT.

The rearrangement joins TRBV19 to TRBJ1-1; D is undetermined. There are 14 residues in the CDR3. V gave up 1 base and J gave up 1 base, with 7 bases separating them. Germline lookup yields CDR1 LNHDA and CDR2 SQIVND (reference sequence). CDR3 amino acids: CASSIGPRNTEAFF. The CDR3 bases are TGTGCCAGTAGTATAGGGCCCAGGAACACTGAAGCTTTCTTT.

This clonotype has only a few counts. An end of the junction differs from the germline gene, which may be a read error. J is TRBJ2-7 and V is TRBV6-2 or TRBV6-3; D call uncertain. The CDR3 totals 13 residues. Germline-derived CDR1 and CDR2 are MNHEY and SVGEGT. Here the CDR3 DNA reads TGTGCCAGCAGGACGATCTCTCAGGTCCTACCCTTCTTC. This sequence encodes CASRTISQVLPFF.

V is TRBV9 and J is TRBJ2-1; D gene unclear. V lost 0 bases to trimming and J lost 5 bases, with 6 bases between them. The CDR3 is made up of 13 amino acids. Germline assignment: CDR1 SGDLS and CDR2 YYNGEE. Here the CDR3 reads CASSVETNNEQFF. The CDR3 DNA follows: TGTGCCAGCAGCGTAGAAACAAACAATGAGCAGTTCTTC. The full variable domain, rest sourced from reference TRBV9 and TRBJ2-1, is DSGVTQTPKHLITATGQRVTLRCSPRSGDLSVYWYQQSLDQGLQFLIQYYNGEERAKGNILERFSAQQFPDLHSELNLSSLELGDSALYFCASSVETNNEQFFGPGTRLTVL.

This clonotype was seen repeatedly, ten times or more. V is TRBV18 and J is TRBJ2-1; no clear D gene. This CDR3 region has 13 residues. Trimming shortened V by 2 bases and J by 5 bases, and 7 bases separated the two germline ends. Germline CDR1 KGHSH, CDR2 LQKENI. DNA of the CDR3: TGTGCCAGCTCACCATTGCAGGACAATGAGCAGTTCTTC. As protein: CASSPLQDNEQFF.

In its sample, this clonotype was seen a few times. J is TRBJ1-2 and V is TRBV9; D remains ambiguous. V lost 0 bases and J lost 7, with 13 bases in between. CDR1 is SGDLS, CDR2 YYNGEE, per germline. CDR3 length: 14 residues. The CDR3 sequence is CASSVGPVYSGYTF. CDR3 DNA: TGTGCCAGCAGCGTAGGGCCGGTCTACAGTGGCTACACCTTC.

The chain links TRBV2 to TRBJ1-1, with D possibly being TRBD1 (5 bases). The germline CDR1 and CDR2 sequences are SNHLY and FYNNEI. This CDR3 contains 15 residues. With 4 bases removed from V and 0 bases from J, the gap between germline ends came to 12 bases. The CDR3 spells CASSGGWGLNTEAFF. The DNA for the CDR3 is TGTGCCAGCAGTGGTGGGTGGGGACTGAACACTGAAGCTTTCTTT.

A few counts support this clonotype. The J gene is TRBJ2-5, the V gene TRBV29-1, with a possible D match to TRBD1 (6 bases). The V end lost 3 bases, the J end lost 4 bases, and 9 bases lay between the germline ends. The germline V gene encodes CDR1 SQVTM and CDR2 ANQGSEA. The CDR3 sequence is 12 residues long. CDR3: CSVDRGTETQYF. In nucleotides, the CDR3 is TGCAGCGTTGACAGGGGAACAGAGACCCAGTACTTC.

The chain has TRBV6-2 or TRBV6-3 and TRBJ1-1; D remains unclear. V lost 1 base and J lost 0, with 12 bases in between. CDR3 size: 16 residues. Germline V gene lookup returns CDR1 MNHEY and CDR2 SVGEGT. CDR3 nucleotides: TGTGCCAGCAGTTACTTGACATGGGAAATGAACACTGAAGCTTTCTTT. It is translated as CASSYLTWEMNTEAFF.

This clonotype was counted a few times. The chain combines TRBV28 with TRBJ1-5, with 10 nucleotides matching TRBD1. The junction had 7 bases not matched to a gene; V was cut back by 5 bases and J by 3 bases. The CDR3 is 16 amino acids. Germline V CDR1 and CDR2: MDHEN, SYDVKM. The CDR3 reads CASSSSGTGDNQPQHF. The CDR3 coding sequence is TGTGCCAGCAGTAGCTCCGGGACAGGGGACAATCAGCCCCAGCATTTT.

V gene TRBV4-3 combines with J gene TRBJ1-6; D gene uncertain. This CDR3 comprises 14 residues. The germline gives CDR1 LGHNA, CDR2 YSLEER. Trimming left V 4 bases short and J 11 bases short, with 15 bases between. CDR3 coding DNA: TGCGCCAGCAGCCCGTTTAGCAGAGAGACACCCCTCCACTTT. As protein: CASSPFSRETPLHF.

The chain couples TRBV7-6 to TRBJ2-5, with D perhaps matching TRBD2 (5 bases). In germline, CDR1 is SGHVS, CDR2 FNYEAQ. With 0 bases removed from V and 4 bases from J, the gap between germline ends came to 9 bases. The CDR3 is made up of 14 amino acids. CDR3 region: CASSLARRGETQYF. CDR3 nucleotides: TGTGCCAGCAGCTTAGCGCGTCGGGGAGAGACCCAGTACTTC.